The present TCR beta chain was sequenced within a study of blood T cell repertoires in COVID-19. Study context: Acute-phase and convalescent COVID-19 samples originated in the United States, Italy and Spain. Sample material is recorded as cDNA or gDNA derived from T cells, B-cell-depleted T cells, or PBMCs.

The germline CDR1 and CDR2 sequences are MNHEY and SVGAGI. The CDR3 contains 15 residues. V shed 10 bases and J shed 0 bases, with 15 bases lying between them. How the authors handled the data: Scientists estimated how many nucleated cells there were by amplifying reference gene primers. The repertoire was sequenced with immunoSEQ multiplex PCR; TCRdb's copy has only in-frame clones and lacks some. The V and J calls and clone size are taken from that table; D and trimming were inferred from the DNA. The table shows tens of thousands of clones, with about 68% occurring only once. This receptor was identified in a man in his fifties or sixties with active or convalescent COVID-19. The J gene is TRBJ1-4, the V gene TRBV6-5; D is undetermined. Sample: peripheral blood. CDR3 coding DNA: TGTGCCACGGGATTTGAACGGGCAACTAATGAAAAACTGTTTTTT. As protein: CATGFERATNEKLFF.